The clone carrying this TCR beta chain appeared a single time. Different DNA sequences within this sample yield the same CDR3. Assay used: immunoSEQ multiplex PCR; TCRdb lists only in-frame clones, some missing. This sample yields some 150,000 clones, of which about 93% are seen a single time; about 4% belongs to the top ten. This sample stems from a study of control samples from healthy donors and cancer patients. From germline, CDR1 is SGHRS and CDR2 YFSETQ. J lost 4 bases, V lost 2 bases, and 1 base had no gene match. CDR3 size: 14 residues. The TCR comes from a woman aged 55-75 years in good health. J is TRBJ1-1 and V is TRBV5-1, with TRBD1 identical over 11 bases. The sample consisted of blood. Here the CDR3 reads CASSFGTGGTEAFF. The CDR3 DNA is TGCGCCAGCAGCTTTGGGACAGGGGGCACTGAAGCTTTCTTT.